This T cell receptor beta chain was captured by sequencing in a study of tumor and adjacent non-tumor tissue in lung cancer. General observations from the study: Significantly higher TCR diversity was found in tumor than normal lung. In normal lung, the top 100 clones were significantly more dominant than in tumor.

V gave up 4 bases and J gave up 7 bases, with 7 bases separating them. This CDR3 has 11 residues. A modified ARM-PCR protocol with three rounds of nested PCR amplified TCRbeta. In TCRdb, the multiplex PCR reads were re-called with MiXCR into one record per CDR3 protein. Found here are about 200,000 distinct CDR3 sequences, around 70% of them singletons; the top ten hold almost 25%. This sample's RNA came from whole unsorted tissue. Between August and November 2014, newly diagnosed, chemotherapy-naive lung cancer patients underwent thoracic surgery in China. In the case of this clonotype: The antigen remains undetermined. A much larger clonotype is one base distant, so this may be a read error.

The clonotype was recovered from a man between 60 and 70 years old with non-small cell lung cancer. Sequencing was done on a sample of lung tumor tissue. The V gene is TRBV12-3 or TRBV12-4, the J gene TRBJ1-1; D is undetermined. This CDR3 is CASSYGVEAFF. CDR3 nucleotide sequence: TGTGCCAGCAGTTATGGAGTTGAAGCTTTCTTT.